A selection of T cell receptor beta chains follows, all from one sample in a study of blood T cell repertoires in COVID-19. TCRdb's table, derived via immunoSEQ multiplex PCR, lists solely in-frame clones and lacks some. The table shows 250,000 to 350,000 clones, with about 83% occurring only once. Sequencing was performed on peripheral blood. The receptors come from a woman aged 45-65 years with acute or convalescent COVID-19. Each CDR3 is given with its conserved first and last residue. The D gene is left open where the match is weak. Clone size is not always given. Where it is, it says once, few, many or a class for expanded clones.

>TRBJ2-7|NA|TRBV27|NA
TGTGCCAGCAGTTTACGAAGCAGGGCGGACGAGCAGTACTTC
CASSLRSRADEQYF
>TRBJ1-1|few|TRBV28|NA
TGTGCCAGCAGTTTAACAGGACCGAACACTGAAGCTTTCTTT
CASSLTGPNTEAFF
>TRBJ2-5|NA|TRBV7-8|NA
TGTGCCAGCATCCCAACGGGCGGGAAGGACCCCACACAAGAGACCCAGTACTTC
CASIPTGGKDPTQETQYF
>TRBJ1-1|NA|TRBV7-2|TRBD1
TGTGCCAGCAGCTACCAGGGGGCAAACACTGAAGCTTTCTTT
CASSYQGANTEAFF
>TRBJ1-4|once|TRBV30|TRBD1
TGTGCCTGGAGCCCCGGGACAGGCCCCGTTAGACTGTTTTTT
CAWSPGTGPVRLFF
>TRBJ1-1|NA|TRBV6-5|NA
TGTGCCAGCAGTTCCAAGGGAGCCACTGAAGCTTTCTTT
CASSSKGATEAFF
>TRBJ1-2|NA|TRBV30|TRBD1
TGTGCCTGGAGCATAACAGGGGGCTATGGCTACACCTTC
CAWSITGGYGYTF
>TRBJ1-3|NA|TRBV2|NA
TGTGCCAGCAGTGAATTGGGCCTCTCTGGAAACACCATATATTTT
CASSELGLSGNTIYF
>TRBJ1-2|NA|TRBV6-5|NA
TGTGCCAGCAGTCCCGGGACAAGCAACTATGGCTACACCTTC
CASSPGTSNYGYTF
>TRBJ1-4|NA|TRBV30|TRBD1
TGTGCCTGGGCAGAAACAGGGGGCTCTGGGGAAAAACTGTTTTTT
CAWAETGGSGEKLFF
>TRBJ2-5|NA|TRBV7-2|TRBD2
TGTGCCAGCAGCTTAGCGTATCAGGTAGCGGGGGTTCAAGAGACCCAGTACTTC
CASSLAYQVAGVQETQYF
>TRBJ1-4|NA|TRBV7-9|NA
TGTGCCAGCAGCCCCAGTGCAACTAATGAAAAACTGTTTTTT
CASSPSATNEKLFF
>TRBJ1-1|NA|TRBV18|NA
TGTGCCAGCTCACGTGACAGAGACACTGAAGCTTTCTTT
CASSRDRDTEAFF
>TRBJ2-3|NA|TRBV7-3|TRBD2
TGTGCCAGCAATAGCGGGAGATTCACAGATACGCAGTATTTT
CASNSGRFTDTQYF
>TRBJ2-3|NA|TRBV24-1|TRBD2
TGTGCCACCAGTGATACACGACTAGCGGGTCGGGCAGATACGCAGTATTTT
CATSDTRLAGRADTQYF
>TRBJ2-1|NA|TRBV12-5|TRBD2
TGTGCTAGTGGTTTGGTAGTTTCCCCGGGGGCTAGCGGGAACAATGAGCAGTTCTTC
CASGLVVSPGASGNNEQFF
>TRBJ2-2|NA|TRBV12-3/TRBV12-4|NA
TGTGCCAGCAGTTTTGTCCTACGCGGGGAGCTGTTTTTT
CASSFVLRGELFF
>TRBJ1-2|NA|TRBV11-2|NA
TGTGCCAGCAGCCTAGACGGGGGGCTCGGCTATGGCTACACCTTC
CASSLDGGLGYGYTF
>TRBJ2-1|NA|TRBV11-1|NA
TGTGCCAGCAGCTTTCACAAGGGAGATGAGCAGTTCTTC
CASSFHKGDEQFF
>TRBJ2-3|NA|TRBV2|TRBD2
TGTGCCAGCAGTGATGCGGGGGTGAACACAGATACGCAGTATTTT
CASSDAGVNTDTQYF
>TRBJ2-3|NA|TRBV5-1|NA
TGCGCCAGCAAGGACGGGGGAAGCACAGATACGCAGTATTTT
CASKDGGSTDTQYF
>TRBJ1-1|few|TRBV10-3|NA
TGTGCCATCAGCCGACAGGAGAACACTGAAGCTTTCTTT
CAISRQENTEAFF
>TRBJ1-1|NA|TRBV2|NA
TGTGCCAGCAGTGGAGGGTTCTCTGAAGCTTTCTTT
CASSGGFSEAFF
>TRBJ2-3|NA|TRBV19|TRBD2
TGTGCCAGTAGCGGGGGGGGACATCCTAGCACAGATACGCAGTATTTT
CASSGGGHPSTDTQYF
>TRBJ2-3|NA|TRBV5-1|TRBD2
TGCGCCAGCAGCCTCGGGGGGTTGGATACGCAGTATTTT
CASSLGGLDTQYF
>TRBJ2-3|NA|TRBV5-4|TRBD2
TGTGCCAGCAGCTTGGCTGGCGGGGGGGCGTTGGCAACGCAGTATTTT
CASSLAGGGALATQYF
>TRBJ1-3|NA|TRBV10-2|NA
TGCGCCAGCAGACACAGGGTAAACTCCGGAAACACCATATATTTT
CASRHRVNSGNTIYF
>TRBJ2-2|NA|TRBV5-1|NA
TGCGCCAGCAGCTTGGACGGGCGCGGAGGGAACACCGGGGAGCTGTTTTTT
CASSLDGRGGNTGELFF
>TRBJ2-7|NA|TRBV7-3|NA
TGTGCCAGCAGCGGGTCGGGTTCCTACGAGCAGTACTTC
CASSGSGSYEQYF
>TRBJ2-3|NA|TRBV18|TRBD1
TGTGCCAGCTCACCCCCCGGCGGGACAGGGGATAACTGGGATACGCAGTATTTT
CASSPPGGTGDNWDTQYF
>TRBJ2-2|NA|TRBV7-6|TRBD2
TGTGCCAGCAGCGAAGCCCGGACTAGCGGGAGTAGGGAGCTGTTTTTT
CASSEARTSGSRELFF
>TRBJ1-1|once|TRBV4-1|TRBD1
TGCGCCAGCAGCCAAGATCGTTGGCAGGGGGTAACTGAAGCTTTCTTT
CASSQDRWQGVTEAFF
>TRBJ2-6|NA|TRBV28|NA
TGTGCCGCGCAGGGCCTCCCTGGGGCCAACGTCCTGACTTTC
CAAQGLPGANVLTF
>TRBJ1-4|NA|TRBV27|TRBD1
TGTGCCAGCAGTTTATTACAGGGGGCAGGTAATGAAAAACTGTTTTTT
CASSLLQGAGNEKLFF
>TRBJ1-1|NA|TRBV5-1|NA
TGCGCCAGCAGCTGGGCCCCTGGACAGACGAACACTGAAGCTTTCTTT
CASSWAPGQTNTEAFF
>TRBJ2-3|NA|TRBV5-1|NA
TGCGCCAGCAGGTCCGGACACACTTTAGTAGACACAGATACGCAGTATTTT
CASRSGHTLVDTDTQYF
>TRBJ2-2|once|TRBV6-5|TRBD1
TGTGCCAGCAGGGGACAGGGGGCCAACACCGGGGAGCTGTTTTTT
CASRGQGANTGELFF
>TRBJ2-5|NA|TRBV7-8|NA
TGTGCCAGCAGCTTAGGTGGCAGGGGCGAGACCCAGTACTTC
CASSLGGRGETQYF
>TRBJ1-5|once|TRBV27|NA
TGTGCCAGCAGTCCCGGAGGAGGGCCCCAGCATTTT
CASSPGGGPQHF
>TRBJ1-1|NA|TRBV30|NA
TGTGCCTGGAGTTACTTAAAGAACACTGAAGCTTTCTTT
CAWSYLKNTEAFF
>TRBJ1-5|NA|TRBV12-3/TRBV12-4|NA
TGTGCCAGCACTCGGGAACGGGGGCCCCAGCATTTT
CASTRERGPQHF
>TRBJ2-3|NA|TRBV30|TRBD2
TGTGCCTCCCATAGCGGGAGCACAGATACGCAGTATTTT
CASHSGSTDTQYF
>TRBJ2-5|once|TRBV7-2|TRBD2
TGTGCCAGCAGCGCGGGGGTAGCGGGGCCCCAGTACTTC
CASSAGVAGPQYF
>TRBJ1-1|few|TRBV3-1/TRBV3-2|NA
TGTGCCAGCAGCCAAGTAGGGGGTGCTGAAGCTTTCTTT
CASSQVGGAEAFF
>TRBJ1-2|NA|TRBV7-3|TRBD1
TGTGCCAGCAGCTTAAGGTCAGGGGGTGGCTACACCTTC
CASSLRSGGGYTF